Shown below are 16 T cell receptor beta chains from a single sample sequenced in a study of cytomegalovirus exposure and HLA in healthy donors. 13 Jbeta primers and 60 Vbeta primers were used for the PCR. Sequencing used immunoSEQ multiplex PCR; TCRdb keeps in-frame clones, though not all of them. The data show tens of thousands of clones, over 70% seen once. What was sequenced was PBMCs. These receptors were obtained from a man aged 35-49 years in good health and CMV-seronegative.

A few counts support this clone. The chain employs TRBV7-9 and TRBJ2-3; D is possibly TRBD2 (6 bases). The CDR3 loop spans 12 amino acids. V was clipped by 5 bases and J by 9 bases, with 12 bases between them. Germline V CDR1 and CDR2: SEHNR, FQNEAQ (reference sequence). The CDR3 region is CASSQDYRTQYF. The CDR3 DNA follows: TGTGCCAGCAGCCAGGACTATCGAACGCAGTATTTT.

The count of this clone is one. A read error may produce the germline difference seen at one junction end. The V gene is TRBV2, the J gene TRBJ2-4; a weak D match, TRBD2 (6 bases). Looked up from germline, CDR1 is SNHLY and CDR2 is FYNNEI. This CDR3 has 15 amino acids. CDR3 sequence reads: CASSASGSWGNSQYF. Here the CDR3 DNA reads TGTGCCAGCAGTGCTTCCGGGAGCTGGGGAAACAGTCAGTACTTC. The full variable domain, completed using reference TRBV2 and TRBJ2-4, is EPEVTQTPSHQVTQMGQEVILRCVPISNHLYFYWYRQILGQKVEFLVSFYNNEISEKSEIFDDQFSVERPDGSNFTLKIRSTKLEDSAMYFCASSASGSWGNSQYFGAGTRLSVL.

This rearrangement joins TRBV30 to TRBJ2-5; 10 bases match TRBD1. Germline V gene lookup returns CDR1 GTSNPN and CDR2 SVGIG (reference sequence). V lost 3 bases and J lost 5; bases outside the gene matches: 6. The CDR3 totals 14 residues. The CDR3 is CAWRGDRGVETQYF. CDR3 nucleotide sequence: TGTGCCTGGAGGGGGGACAGGGGAGTGGAGACCCAGTACTTC.

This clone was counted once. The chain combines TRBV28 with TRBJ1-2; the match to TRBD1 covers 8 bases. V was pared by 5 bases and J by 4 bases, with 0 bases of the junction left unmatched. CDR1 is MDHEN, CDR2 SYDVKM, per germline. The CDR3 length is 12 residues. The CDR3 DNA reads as TGTGCCAGCAGTGGACAGGGCTATGGCTACACCTTC. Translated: CASSGQGYGYTF.

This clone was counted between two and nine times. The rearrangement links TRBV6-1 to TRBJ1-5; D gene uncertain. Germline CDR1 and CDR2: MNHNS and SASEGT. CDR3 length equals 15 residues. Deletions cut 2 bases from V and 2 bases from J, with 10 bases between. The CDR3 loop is CASSEQATRNQPQHF. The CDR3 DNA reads TGTGCCAGCAGTGAACAGGCCACACGCAATCAGCCCCAGCATTTT.

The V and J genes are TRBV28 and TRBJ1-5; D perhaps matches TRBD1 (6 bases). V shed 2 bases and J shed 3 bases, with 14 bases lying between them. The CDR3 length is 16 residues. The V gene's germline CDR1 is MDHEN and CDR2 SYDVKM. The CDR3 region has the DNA TGTGCCAGCAGTTTAAGTGGCAGGGGATTCAATCAGCCCCAGCATTTT. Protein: CASSLSGRGFNQPQHF.

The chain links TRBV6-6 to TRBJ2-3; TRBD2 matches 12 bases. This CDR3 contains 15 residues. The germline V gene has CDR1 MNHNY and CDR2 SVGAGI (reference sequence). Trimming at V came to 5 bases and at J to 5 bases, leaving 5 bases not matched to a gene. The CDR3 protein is CASSALAGGVDTQYF. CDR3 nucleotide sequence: TGTGCCAGCAGTGCGCTAGCGGGAGGGGTAGATACGCAGTATTTT.

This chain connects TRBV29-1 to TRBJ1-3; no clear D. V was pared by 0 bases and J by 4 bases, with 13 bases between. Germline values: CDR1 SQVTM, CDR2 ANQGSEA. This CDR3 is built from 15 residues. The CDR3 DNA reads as TGCAGCGTTGAAGATCCTATGAAACCCGGAAACACCATATATTTT. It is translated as CSVEDPMKPGNTIYF. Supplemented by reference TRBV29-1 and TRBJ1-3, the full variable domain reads SAVISQKPSRDICQRGTSLTIQCQVDSQVTMMFWYRQQPGQSLTLIATANQGSEATYESGFVIDKFPISRPNLTFSTLTVSNMSPEDSSIYLCSVEDPMKPGNTIYFGEGSWLTVV.

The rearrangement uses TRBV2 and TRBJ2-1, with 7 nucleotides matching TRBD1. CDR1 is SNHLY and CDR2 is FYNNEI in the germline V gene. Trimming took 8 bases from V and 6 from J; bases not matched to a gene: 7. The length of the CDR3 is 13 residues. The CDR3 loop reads CASGQEQGNEQFF. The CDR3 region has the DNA TGTGCCAGCGGACAGGAGCAAGGCAATGAGCAGTTCTTC. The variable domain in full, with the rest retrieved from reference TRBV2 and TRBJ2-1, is EPEVTQTPSHQVTQMGQEVILRCVPISNHLYFYWYRQILGQKVEFLVSFYNNEISEKSEIFDDQFSVERPDGSNFTLKIRSTKLEDSAMYFCASGQEQGNEQFFGPGTRLTVL.

This CDR3 is CASSEQGAYEQYF. CDR3 sequence (DNA): TGTGCCAGCAGCGAACAGGGGGCCTACGAGCAGTACTTC. The gene calls are TRBV9 and TRBJ2-7; 8 positions agree with TRBD1. Germline V lookup: CDR1 SGDLS, CDR2 YYNGEE. Trimming at V came to 3 bases and at J to 2 bases, leaving 1 base not matched to a gene. This CDR3 comprises 13 residues.

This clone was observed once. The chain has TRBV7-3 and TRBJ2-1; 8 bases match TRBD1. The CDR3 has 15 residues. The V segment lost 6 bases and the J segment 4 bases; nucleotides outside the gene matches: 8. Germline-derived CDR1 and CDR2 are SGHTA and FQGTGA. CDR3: CASRADRGLYNEQFF. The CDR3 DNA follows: TGTGCCAGCAGAGCTGACAGGGGTTTATACAATGAGCAGTTCTTC.

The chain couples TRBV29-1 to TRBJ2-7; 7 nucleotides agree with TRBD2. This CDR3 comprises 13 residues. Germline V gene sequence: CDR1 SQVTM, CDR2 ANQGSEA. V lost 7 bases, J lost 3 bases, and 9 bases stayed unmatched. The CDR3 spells CSAVPAGVYEQYF. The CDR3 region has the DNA TGCAGCGCTGTCCCCGCGGGGGTCTACGAGCAGTACTTC.

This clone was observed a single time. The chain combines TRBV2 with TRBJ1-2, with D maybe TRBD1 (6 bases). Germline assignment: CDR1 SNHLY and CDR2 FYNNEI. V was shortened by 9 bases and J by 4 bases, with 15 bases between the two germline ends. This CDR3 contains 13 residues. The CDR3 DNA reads TGTGCCAGAACCGGACAGAGTAGCTATGGCTACACCTTC. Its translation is CARTGQSSYGYTF.

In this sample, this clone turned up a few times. CDR3 bases: TGTGCCAGCAGCCCAACGACTAGCGGGAGGTCCCTGGGCACCGGGGAGCTGTTTTTT. Its protein is CASSPTTSGRSLGTGELFF. The V gene is TRBV7-9, the J gene TRBJ2-2; 13 positions agree with TRBD2. Germline-derived CDR1 and CDR2 are SEHNR and FQNEAQ (reference sequence). V was clipped by 5 bases and J by 4 bases; unmatched bases: 13. This CDR3 is built from 19 residues. Drawing the rest from reference TRBV7-9 and TRBJ2-2, the complete variable domain is DTGVSQNPRHKITKRGQNVTFRCDPISEHNRLYWYRQTLGQGPEFLTYFQNEAQLEKSRLLSDRFSAERPKGSFSTLEIQRTEQGDSAMYLCASSPTTSGRSLGTGELFFGEGSRLTVL.

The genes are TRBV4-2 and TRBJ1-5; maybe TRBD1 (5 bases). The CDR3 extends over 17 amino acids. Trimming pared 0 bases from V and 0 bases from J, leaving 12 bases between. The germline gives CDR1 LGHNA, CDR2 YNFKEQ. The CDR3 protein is CASSQEDGGDSNQPQHF. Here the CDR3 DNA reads TGTGCCAGCAGCCAAGAAGACGGGGGAGATAGCAATCAGCCCCAGCATTTT.

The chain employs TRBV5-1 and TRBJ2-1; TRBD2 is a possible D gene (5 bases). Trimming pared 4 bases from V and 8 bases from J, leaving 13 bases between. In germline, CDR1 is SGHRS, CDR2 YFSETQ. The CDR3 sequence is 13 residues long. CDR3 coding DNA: TGCGCCAGCAGCCGGGAACAGAGAGATGAGCAGTTCTTC. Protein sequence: CASSREQRDEQFF.